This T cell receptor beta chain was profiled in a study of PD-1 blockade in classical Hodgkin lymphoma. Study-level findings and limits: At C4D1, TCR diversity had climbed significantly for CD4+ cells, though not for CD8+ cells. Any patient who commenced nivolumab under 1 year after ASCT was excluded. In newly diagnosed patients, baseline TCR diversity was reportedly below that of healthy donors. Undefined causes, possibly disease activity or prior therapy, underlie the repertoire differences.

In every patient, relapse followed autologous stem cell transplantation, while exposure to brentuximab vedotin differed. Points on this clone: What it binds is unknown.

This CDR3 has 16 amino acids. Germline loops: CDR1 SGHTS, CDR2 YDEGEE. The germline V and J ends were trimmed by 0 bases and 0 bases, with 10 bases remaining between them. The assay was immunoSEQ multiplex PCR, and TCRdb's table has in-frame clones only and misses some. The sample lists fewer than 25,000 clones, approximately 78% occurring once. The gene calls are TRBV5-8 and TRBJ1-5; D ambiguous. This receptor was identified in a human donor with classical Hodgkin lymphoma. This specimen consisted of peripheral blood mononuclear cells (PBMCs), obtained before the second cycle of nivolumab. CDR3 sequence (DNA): TGTGCCAGCAGCTTGGGCAGTCGTTATAGCAATCAGCCCCAGCATTTT. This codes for CASSLGSRYSNQPQHF.